A single sample is the source of the 22 T cell receptor beta chains below, sequenced in a study of blood T cell repertoires in COVID-19. Libraries were prepared by immunoSEQ multiplex PCR; TCRdb keeps only in-frame clonotypes and omits some of them. This sample has 150,000 or so clones; around 80% occur once, and the top ten carry around 15%. The material sequenced was peripheral blood. These receptors came from a human donor with acute or convalescent COVID-19. The donor label of this sample is uncertain.

This clone was seen a handful of times. The chain carries TRBV19 and TRBJ1-3, with 9 bases aligning to TRBD1. Trimming took 9 bases from V and 4 from J; bases not matched to a gene: 16. The CDR3 contains 17 residues. Germline CDR1 and CDR2: LNHDA and SQIVND (reference sequence). In DNA, the CDR3 is TGTGCCAGCCCTCCTATCGGGGGGACAGGGTCGGGAAACACCATATATTTT. Encoded protein: CASPPIGGTGSGNTIYF.

This clone has a single count. J is TRBJ1-2 and V is TRBV5-1, with D unclear. The germline V gene encodes CDR1 SGHRS and CDR2 YFSETQ. CDR3 length: 13 residues. The V end lost 1 base, the J end lost 4 bases, and 8 bases lay between the germline ends. The CDR3 sequence: CASSLSGSYGYTF. CDR3 bases: TGCGCCAGCAGCTTGAGCGGATCCTATGGCTACACCTTC.

The chain links TRBV9 to TRBJ2-5; a weak D match, TRBD1 (8 bases). The V end lost 0 bases, the J end lost 2 bases, and 14 bases lay between the germline ends. The CDR3 consists of 16 residues. In germline, CDR1 is SGDLS, CDR2 YYNGEE. CDR3 protein: CASSVGSQGGQETQYF. The CDR3 nucleotides are TGTGCCAGCAGCGTAGGGTCACAGGGGGGGCAAGAGACCCAGTACTTC. The variable domain in full, with the rest retrieved from reference TRBV9 and TRBJ2-5, is DSGVTQTPKHLITATGQRVTLRCSPRSGDLSVYWYQQSLDQGLQFLIQYYNGEERAKGNILERFSAQQFPDLHSELNLSSLELGDSALYFCASSVGSQGGQETQYFGPGTRLLVL.

The CDR3 DNA sequence: TGTGCCAGCTCACCGGGGGGGTCGAGTGGCTACACCTTC. This sequence encodes CASSPGGSSGYTF. The chain has TRBV18 and TRBJ1-2; a possible D gene is TRBD1 (5 bases). Looked up from germline, CDR1 is KGHSH and CDR2 is LQKENI. CDR3 length: 13 amino acids. Trimming took off 3 bases at V and 7 bases at J, with 12 bases between the two ends.

V usage is TRBV7-9 and J usage is TRBJ1-2, with D tentatively TRBD1 (5 bases). The CDR3 runs to 14 residues. Trimming stripped 5 bases from V and 2 bases from J, with 12 bases between. Per germline, CDR1 SEHNR and CDR2 FQNEAQ (reference sequence). CDR3 loop: CASSGRDSNYGYTF. The CDR3 bases are TGTGCCAGCAGCGGCAGGGATTCAAACTATGGCTACACCTTC.

This clone was observed once. The chain recombines TRBV3-1 (or the pseudogene TRBV3-2) with TRBJ1-2, with TRBD1 matching over 7 bases. V was pared by 4 bases and J by 4 bases, with 12 bases of the junction left unmatched. The germline V gene encodes CDR1 LGHDT and CDR2 YNNKEL (reference sequence). The CDR3 covers 16 residues. The CDR3 DNA is TGTGCCAGCAGCCGCGAGACGGGACAGAGGGCCTATGGCTACACCTTC. This encodes CASSRETGQRAYGYTF.

V is TRBV5-4 and J is TRBJ2-7; D may be TRBD2 (6 bases). Germline CDR1 reads SGHNT; CDR2 reads YYREEE (reference sequence). Deletions cut 4 bases from V and 3 bases from J, with 11 bases between. The CDR3 is 13 residues long. The CDR3 DNA is TGTGCCAGCAGCCCGGCGGGGTTCTACGAGCAGTACTTC. This encodes CASSPAGFYEQYF. Drawing the rest from reference TRBV5-4 and TRBJ2-7, the complete variable domain is ETGVTQSPTHLIKTRGQQVTLRCSSQSGHNTVSWYQQALGQGPQFIFQYYREEENGRGNFPPRFSGLQFPNYSSELNVNALELDDSALYLCASSPAGFYEQYFGPGTRLTVT.

The chain uses TRBV2 and TRBJ1-2, with TRBD1 matching over 7 bases. From germline, CDR1 is SNHLY and CDR2 FYNNEI. The CDR3 spans 16 residues. Trimming took 9 bases from V and 7 from J; bases not matched to a gene: 20. CDR3 loop: CASSSQQGVMAGGYTF. For the CDR3, the DNA is TGTGCCAGTTCGAGTCAGCAGGGGGTAATGGCTGGTGGCTACACCTTC.

The chain recombines TRBV9 with TRBJ1-4; D not resolved. The CDR3 has 15 amino acids. V was cut by 0 bases and J by 8 bases, with 14 bases left in between. CDR1 is SGDLS, CDR2 YYNGEE, per germline. The CDR3 reads CASSVAPTPREKLFF. Here the CDR3 DNA reads TGTGCCAGCAGCGTAGCCCCCACGCCGAGGGAAAAACTGTTTTTT.

The chain is built from TRBV30 and TRBJ1-2; D is unclear. The V end lost 0 bases, the J end lost 8 bases, and 22 bases lay between the germline ends. This CDR3 is 16 amino acids long. Germline CDR1 reads GTSNPN; CDR2 reads SVGIG (reference sequence). This CDR3 reads CAWSVRRGASIGGYTF. CDR3 nucleotide sequence: TGTGCCTGGAGTGTACGGCGGGGAGCCAGTATCGGGGGCTACACCTTC.

The chain recombines TRBV29-1 with TRBJ1-2; D ambiguous. Trimming shortened V by 3 bases and J by 5 bases, and 7 bases separated the two germline ends. The CDR3 spans 11 residues. Looked up from germline, CDR1 is SQVTM and CDR2 is ANQGSEA. CDR3 loop: CSVEASYGYTF. In nucleotides, the CDR3 is TGCAGCGTTGAGGCCTCATATGGCTACACCTTC.

The chain recombines TRBV6-2 or TRBV6-3 with TRBJ2-4, with TRBD1 matching over 8 bases. CDR3 length: 19 amino acids. In germline, CDR1 is MNHEY, CDR2 SVGEGT. V lost 5 bases to trimming and J lost 0 bases; unmatched junction nucleotides: 15. As DNA, the CDR3 is TGTGCCAGCAGTAACTACCGCGGGACAGGAGCTCTAGCCAAAAACATTCAGTACTTC. Protein sequence: CASSNYRGTGALAKNIQYF.

The V call is TRBV27, the J call TRBJ2-1, with 12 bases identical to TRBD2. This CDR3 contains 22 residues. Per the germline V gene, CDR1 is MNHEY and CDR2 is SMNVEV (reference sequence). The junction had 19 bases not matched to a gene; V was cut back by 0 bases and J by 4 bases. The DNA for the CDR3 is TGTGCCAGCAGTTTATCGTTGCGTGGGGCTAGCGGGGGGGCCAGCACTTACAATGAGCAGTTCTTC. This gives the protein CASSLSLRGASGGASTYNEQFF.

The chain recombines TRBV7-9 with TRBJ1-1; D perhaps matches TRBD1 (6 bases). V lost 0 bases, J lost 3 bases, and 14 bases lay in between. The V gene's germline CDR1 is SEHNR and CDR2 FQNEAQ (reference sequence). The CDR3 consists of 16 residues. The CDR3: CASSLALGARDTEAFF. Written as DNA, the CDR3 is TGTGCCAGCAGCTTAGCGCTGGGGGCGCGGGACACTGAAGCTTTCTTT.

The gene calls are TRBV11-1 and TRBJ2-1, with 11 bases fitting TRBD2. The V gene's germline CDR1 is SGHAT and CDR2 FQDESV (reference sequence). CDR3 length equals 16 residues. V lost 0 bases to trimming and J lost 7 bases; unmatched junction nucleotides: 5. The CDR3 region is CASSLASGGAGNEQFF. In DNA, the CDR3 is TGTGCCAGCAGCTTAGCTAGCGGGGGGGCCGGAAATGAGCAGTTCTTC.

J is TRBJ2-7 and V is TRBV10-2; 7 nucleotides align to TRBD1. After removal of 8 bases from V and 6 bases from J, the junction contained 10 bases not matched to a gene. CDR1 and CDR2 from the germline V gene are WSHSY and SAAADI. The CDR3 is 13 amino acids. CDR3 region: CASQQGKAGEQYF. The CDR3, as DNA: TGCGCCAGCCAACAGGGGAAGGCGGGCGAGCAGTACTTC.

The chain has TRBV6-2 or TRBV6-3 and TRBJ2-1, with 10 bases fitting TRBD2. The V segment lost 7 bases and the J segment 12 bases; nucleotides outside the gene matches: 15. Per germline, CDR1 MNHEY and CDR2 SVGEGT. The CDR3 consists of 15 residues. CDR3 nucleotides: TGTGCCAGCACCCCCGGGCGACTAGCGGGCTCTGCGCAGTTCTTC. This translates into CASTPGRLAGSAQFF.

The chain is built from TRBV6-5 and TRBJ2-6, with TRBD2 as a possible D gene (5 bases). Trimming removed 10 bases from V and 0 bases from J, with 10 bases in between. The germline V gene has CDR1 MNHEY and CDR2 SVGAGI. The CDR3 extends over 14 amino acids. DNA of the CDR3: TGTGCCACCAAGAGGGACTCTGGGGCCAACGTCCTGACTTTC. Protein product: CATKRDSGANVLTF.

About this clone: At one of its ends the junction is not consistent with the germline gene, which may arise from a read error. This chain links TRBV6-2 or TRBV6-3 with TRBJ2-5; D is possibly TRBD2 (7 bases). Germline V CDR1 and CDR2: MNHEY, SVGEGT. The CDR3 is 13 residues long. For the CDR3, the DNA is TGTGCCACCAGTCGGGGGGCTAGTGAGACCCAGTACTTC. The encoded protein is CATSRGASETQYF.

The chain carries TRBV19 and TRBJ1-1, with D perhaps matching TRBD1 (6 bases). Trimming left V 4 bases short and J 3 bases short, with 15 bases between. CDR1 is LNHDA and CDR2 is SQIVND in the germline V gene (reference sequence). This CDR3 is built from 15 residues. In nucleotides, the CDR3 is TGTGCCAGTAGTAGTCCAGGGGCGCCGGACACTGAAGCTTTCTTT. It translates to CASSSPGAPDTEAFF. Using reference TRBV19 and TRBJ1-1 for the parts outside the CDR3, the full variable domain is DGGITQSPKYLFRKEGQNVTLSCEQNLNHDAMYWYRQDPGQGLRLIYYSQIVNDFQKGDIAEGYSVSREKKESFPLTVTSAQKNPTAFYLCASSSPGAPDTEAFFGQGTRLTVV.

The chain has TRBV21-1 and TRBJ1-6. TRBV21-1 is labeled a pseudogene. This CDR3 region has 16 residues. DNA of the CDR3: TGTGCCAGCAGCAAAGCGGGGGGGGGCACCAAATCACCCCTCCACTTT. Protein product: CASSKAGGGTKSPLHF.

This clone was picked up a small number of times. CDR3 sequence (DNA): TGTGCCAGTTTACACCCTCGCTCTGGAAACACCATATATTTT. It yields the protein CASLHPRSGNTIYF. The chain recombines TRBV19 with TRBJ1-3; D is unresolved. This CDR3 is built from 14 residues. The germline V gene encodes CDR1 LNHDA and CDR2 SQIVND (reference sequence). Trimming shortened V by 8 bases and J by 0 bases, and 11 bases separated the two germline ends.